Listed below are T cell receptor beta chains from one sample, sequenced in a study of tumor-infiltrating lymphocytes in oesophageal squamous cell carcinoma. TCRdb ran MiXCR on the PCR reads and lists one entry per CDR3 protein. Among fewer than 20,000 distinct CDR3 sequences listed, around 51% were seen once. What was sequenced was esophageal tumor tissue. Every receptor here comes from a female donor with esophageal squamous cell carcinoma. Each CDR3 is given with its conserved first and last residue. Each record gives: CDR3 protein, CDR3 DNA, CDR3 length, D gene, J gene, clone size, V gene. The D gene is left open where the match is weak. Clone size is given for some rows only: seen once, a few or many times, or a class if the clone is expanded.

CASSITGGSNEQFF	TGTGCCAGCAGCATTACCGGCGGGAGCAATGAGCAGTTCTTC	14	TRBD2	TRBJ2-1	few	TRBV7-3
CAISEVIRAVPTEAFF	TGTGCCATCAGTGAGGTTATAAGGGCCGTCCCCACCGAAGCTTTCTTT	16	.	TRBJ1-1	few	TRBV10-3
CSANRLAGGYNEQFF	TGCAGTGCGAACCGACTAGCGGGAGGGTACAATGAGCAGTTCTTC	15	TRBD2	TRBJ2-1	.	TRBV20-1
CASSASGNNEQFF	TGTGCCAGCAGCGCTAGCGGCAACAATGAGCAGTTCTTC	13	TRBD2	TRBJ2-1	.	TRBV7-4
CASSILGGGGNIQYF	TGCGCCAGCAGCATACTGGGCGGGGGGGGAAACATTCAGTACTTC	15	TRBD2	TRBJ2-4	once	TRBV5-1
CASSLAGLADNEQFF	TGTGCCAGCAGCTTAGCAGGACTAGCGGACAATGAGCAGTTCTTC	15	TRBD2	TRBJ2-1	few	TRBV7-2
CASWTGPYNEQFF	TGCGCCAGCTGGACAGGCCCCTACAATGAGCAGTTCTTC	13	TRBD1	TRBJ2-1	.	TRBV10-2
CASSPSGAYGYTF	TGTGCCAGCAGCCCCTCCGGGGCGTACGGCTACACCTTC	13	.	TRBJ1-2	once	TRBV11-3
CASSPGRLEQYF	TGTGCCAGCTCACCGGGCAGGCTCGAGCAGTACTTC	12	.	TRBJ2-7	.	TRBV18
CASSLTGTSGSWSGANVLTF	TGTGCCAGCAGCTTAACGGGGACTAGCGGGAGTTGGTCTGGGGCCAACGTCCTGACTTTC	20	TRBD2	TRBJ2-6	.	TRBV7-3
CASSRHDRLETQYF	TGTGCTAGCAGCCGGCACGACAGATTAGAGACCCAGTACTTC	14	.	TRBJ2-5	.	TRBV7-6
CASSLERSGANVLTF	TGTGCCAGCAGCTTAGAAAGATCTGGGGCCAACGTCCTGACTTTC	15	.	TRBJ2-6	.	TRBV7-6
CASRPGQGVTDTQYF	TGTGCCAGCAGGCCGGGACAGGGGGTCACAGATACGCAGTATTTT	15	TRBD1	TRBJ2-3	.	TRBV6-1
CASSSGQRQETQYF	TGTGCCAGCAGCAGTGGACAGCGACAAGAGACCCAGTACTTC	14	.	TRBJ2-5	.	TRBV7-2
CASSLGTGYEQYF	TGTGCCAGCAGCTTAGGGACAGGCTACGAGCAGTACTTC	13	TRBD1	TRBJ2-7	.	TRBV7-2
CASSKEGALEKLFF	TGTGCCAGCAGCAAGGAGGGGGCTCTAGAAAAACTGTTTTTT	14	TRBD1	TRBJ1-4	many	TRBV6-1
CASSSPTDTQYF	TGTGCCAGCAGTTCTCCTACAGATACGCAGTATTTT	12	.	TRBJ2-3	medium-sized	TRBV28
CASSPTGLAGGKTQYF	TGTGCCAGCAGTCCGACAGGACTAGCGGGAGGCAAGACCCAGTACTTC	16	TRBD2	TRBJ2-5	.	TRBV7-6
CASSLTGGSYNEQFF	TGTGCCAGCAGTCTTACAGGGGGCTCCTACAATGAGCAGTTCTTC	15	TRBD1	TRBJ2-1	.	TRBV12-3/TRBV12-4
CASSAPYNEQFF	TGCGCCAGCAGCGCCCCGTACAATGAGCAGTTCTTC	12	.	TRBJ2-1	.	TRBV5-1
CASSLGAGRYNEQFF	TGTGCCAGCAGCTTAGGCGCGGGTCGGTACAATGAGCAGTTCTTC	15	.	TRBJ2-1	.	TRBV7-2
CASSFSAGSQETQYF	TGTGCCAGCAGCTTCTCGGCCGGGAGTCAAGAGACCCAGTACTTC	15	.	TRBJ2-5	.	TRBV7-2
CASSLRRDNVYEQYF	TGTGCCAGCAGCTTACGACGGGACAATGTCTACGAGCAGTACTTC	15	.	TRBJ2-7	few	TRBV7-8
CASSLARGKYGYTF	TGTGCCAGCAGCTTAGCACGGGGCAAGTATGGCTACACCTTC	14	.	TRBJ1-2	.	TRBV7-6
CAISESDRDSPLHF	TGTGCCATCAGTGAGTCGGACAGGGATTCACCCCTCCACTTT	14	TRBD1	TRBJ1-6	.	TRBV10-3
CASSLGENNSPLHF	TGTGCCAGCAGTTTAGGGGAGAATAATTCACCCCTCCACTTC	14	.	TRBJ2-1	once	TRBV7-9
CASSSIAGAIDTQYF	TGTGCCAGCAGCTCAATAGCGGGAGCAATAGATACGCAGTATTTT	15	TRBD2	TRBJ2-3	few	TRBV7-6
CAWKGTSGSFYNEQFF	TGTGCCTGGAAAGGGACTAGCGGGAGCTTCTACAATGAGCAGTTCTTC	16	TRBD2	TRBJ2-1	.	TRBV30
CASSDVAGGADTQYF	TGTGCCAGCAGTGACGTAGCGGGAGGAGCAGATACGCAGTATTTT	15	TRBD2	TRBJ2-3	.	TRBV6-4
CASSLLLAGEWYEQYF	TGTGCCAGCAGCTTATTACTAGCGGGAGAATGGTACGAGCAGTACTTC	16	TRBD2	TRBJ2-7	medium-sized	TRBV7-8
CSVEGGVLPWPEQFF	TGCAGCGTCGAAGGGGGGGTTCTTCCTTGGCCTGAGCAGTTCTTC	15	.	TRBJ2-1	few	TRBV29-1
CASSQIGGGFYNEQFF	TGTGCCAGCAGCCAGATCGGCGGGGGGTTCTACAATGAGCAGTTCTTC	16	TRBD2	TRBJ2-1	.	TRBV7-9
CASSLGTGGVEQYF	TGTGCCAGCAGCTTAGGGACAGGGGGCGTCGAGCAGTACTTC	14	TRBD1	TRBJ2-7	few	TRBV7-6
CASRTESWDEQYF	TGTGCCAGCAGAACCGAAAGCTGGGATGAGCAGTACTTC	13	.	TRBJ2-7	.	TRBV7-9
CASSSRGGGETQYF	TGTGCCAGCAGCTCCCGTGGAGGGGGAGAGACCCAGTACTTC	14	.	TRBJ2-5	.	TRBV7-9
CASSWGGSTDTQYF	TGTGCCAGCAGCTGGGGAGGGAGCACAGATACGCAGTATTTT	14	TRBD2	TRBJ2-3	.	TRBV7-2
CASSSGKNTQYF	TGTGCCAGCAGCTCAGGGAAGAATACGCAGTATTTT	12	.	TRBJ2-3	.	TRBV7-2
CASSSGLATDTQYF	TGTGCCAGCAGCTCCGGACTAGCGACAGATACGCAGTATTTT	14	TRBD2	TRBJ2-3	few	TRBV7-3
CASSFDRAFAETQYF	TGTGCCAGCAGCTTCGACAGGGCTTTTGCGGAGACCCAGTACTTC	15	TRBD1	TRBJ2-5	.	TRBV7-8
CASSLHVAGATYNEQFF	TGTGCCAGCAGCTTACACGTCGCAGGGGCGACCTACAATGAGCAGTTCTTC	17	.	TRBJ2-1	few	TRBV7-2
CASSLAGTGELFF	TGTGCCAGCAGCTTAGCCGGTACCGGGGAGCTGTTTTTT	13	.	TRBJ2-2	.	TRBV7-2
CASSLLTAGELFF	TGTGCCAGCAGCTTACTTACAGCCGGGGAGCTGTTTTTT	13	.	TRBJ2-2	.	TRBV7-8
CASSLRGANTGELFF	TGTGCCAGCAGTTTGCGGGGGGCGAACACCGGGGAGCTGTTTTTT	15	TRBD2	TRBJ2-2	few	TRBV12-3/TRBV12-4
CARTLGQAYEQYF	TGTGCCAGAACCCTTGGACAGGCCTACGAGCAGTACTTC	13	TRBD1	TRBJ2-7	.	TRBV27
CAIQKVAGELFF	TGTGCCATACAGAAGGTAGCCGGGGAGCTGTTTTTT	12	.	TRBJ2-2	.	TRBV7-6
CASSLEAGDTYEQYF	TGTGCCAGCAGCTTAGAGGCAGGGGATACCTACGAGCAGTACTTC	15	.	TRBJ2-7	.	TRBV7-2
CASSLDRAGELFF	TGTGCCAGCAGCTTAGATAGGGCCGGGGAGCTGTTTTTT	13	.	TRBJ2-2	.	TRBV7-3
CASSLGASVAYEQYF	TGTGCCAGCAGCTTAGGGGCTAGCGTAGCCTACGAGCAGTACTTC	15	.	TRBJ2-7	.	TRBV7-9
CASSPWDRGSYEQYF	TGTGCCAGCAGTCCCTGGGACAGGGGGTCCTACGAGCAGTACTTC	15	TRBD1	TRBJ2-7	many	TRBV28
CASSLGQGEQPQHF	TGTGCCAGCAGCTTAGGACAGGGTGAGCAGCCCCAGCATTTT	14	TRBD1	TRBJ1-5	few	TRBV7-8
CASSLAWRLAGQETQYF	TGTGCCAGCAGCTTAGCGTGGAGACTAGCGGGTCAAGAGACCCAGTACTTC	17	TRBD2	TRBJ2-5	.	TRBV7-2
CASSQDLGTTNTEAFF	TGCGCCAGCAGCCAAGATCTTGGCACCACGAACACTGAAGCTTTCTTT	16	.	TRBJ1-1	.	TRBV4-3
CASSTYRGLAKNIQYF	TGTGCCAGCAGCACATACAGGGGCCTAGCCAAAAACATTCAGTACTTC	16	TRBD1	TRBJ2-4	.	TRBV5-5